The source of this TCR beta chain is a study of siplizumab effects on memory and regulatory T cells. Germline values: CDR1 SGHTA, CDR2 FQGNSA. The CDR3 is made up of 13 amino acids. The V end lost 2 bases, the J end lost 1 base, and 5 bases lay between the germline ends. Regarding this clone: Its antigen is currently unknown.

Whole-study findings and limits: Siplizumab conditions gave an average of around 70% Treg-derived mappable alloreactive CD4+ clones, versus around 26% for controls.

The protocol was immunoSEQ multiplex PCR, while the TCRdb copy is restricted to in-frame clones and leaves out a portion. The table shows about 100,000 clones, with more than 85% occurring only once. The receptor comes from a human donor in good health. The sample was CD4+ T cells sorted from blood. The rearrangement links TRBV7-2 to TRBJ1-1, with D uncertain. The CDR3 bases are TGTGCCAGCAGCTTAATTTCGAACACTGAAGCTTTCTTT. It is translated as CASSLISNTEAFF.